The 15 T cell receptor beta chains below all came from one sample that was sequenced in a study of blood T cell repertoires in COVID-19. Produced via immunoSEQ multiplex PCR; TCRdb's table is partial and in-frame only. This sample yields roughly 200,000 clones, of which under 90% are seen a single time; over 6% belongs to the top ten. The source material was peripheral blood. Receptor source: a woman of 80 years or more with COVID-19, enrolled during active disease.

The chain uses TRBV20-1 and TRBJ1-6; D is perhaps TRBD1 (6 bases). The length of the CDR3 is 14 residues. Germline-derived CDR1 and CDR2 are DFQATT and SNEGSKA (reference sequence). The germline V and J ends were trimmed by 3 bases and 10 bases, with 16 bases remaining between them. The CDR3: CSASPAQGWSPLHF. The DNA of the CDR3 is TGCAGTGCTAGTCCGGCACAGGGCTGGTCACCCCTCCACTTT.

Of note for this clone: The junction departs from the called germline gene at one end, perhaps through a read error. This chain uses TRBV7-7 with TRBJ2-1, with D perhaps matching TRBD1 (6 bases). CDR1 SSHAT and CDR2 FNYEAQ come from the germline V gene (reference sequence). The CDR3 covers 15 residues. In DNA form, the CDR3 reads TGTGCTAGCAGCAAAAATCCTCAGGGGTTAGATGAGCAGTTCTTC. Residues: CASSKNPQGLDEQFF. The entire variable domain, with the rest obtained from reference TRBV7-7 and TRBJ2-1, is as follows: GAGVSQSPRYKVTKRGQDVTLRCDPISSHATLYWYQQALGQGPEFLTYFNYEAQPDKSGLPSDRFSAERPEGSISTLTIQRTEQRDSAMYRCASSKNPQGLDEQFFGPGTRLTVL.

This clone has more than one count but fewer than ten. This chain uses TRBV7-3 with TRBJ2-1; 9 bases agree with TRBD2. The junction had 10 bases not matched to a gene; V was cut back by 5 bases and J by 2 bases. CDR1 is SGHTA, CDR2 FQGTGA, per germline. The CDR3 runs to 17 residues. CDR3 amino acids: CASSTTKGGRAYNEQFF. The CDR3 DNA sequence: TGTGCCAGCAGCACAACAAAGGGCGGGAGGGCCTACAATGAGCAGTTCTTC.

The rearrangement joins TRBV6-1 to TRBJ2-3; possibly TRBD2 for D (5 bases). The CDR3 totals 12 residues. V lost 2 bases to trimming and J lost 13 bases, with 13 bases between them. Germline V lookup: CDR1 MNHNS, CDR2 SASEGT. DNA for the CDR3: TGTGCCAGCAGTGAATTGACGGTACTAGAGTATTTT. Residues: CASSELTVLEYF.

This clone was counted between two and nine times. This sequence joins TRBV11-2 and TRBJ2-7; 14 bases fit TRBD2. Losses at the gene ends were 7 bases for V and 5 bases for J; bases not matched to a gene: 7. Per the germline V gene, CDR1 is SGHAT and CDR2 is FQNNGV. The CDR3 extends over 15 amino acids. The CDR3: CASTVQGLAGDEQYF. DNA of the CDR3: TGTGCCAGCACCGTACAGGGACTAGCGGGAGACGAGCAGTACTTC.

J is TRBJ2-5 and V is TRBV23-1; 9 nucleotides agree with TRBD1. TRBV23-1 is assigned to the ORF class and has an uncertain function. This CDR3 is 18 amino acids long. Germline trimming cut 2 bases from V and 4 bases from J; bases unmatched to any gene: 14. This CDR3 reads CASSQRDREGRNGETQYF. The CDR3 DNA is TGCGCCAGCAGTCAAAGGGACAGGGAAGGGAGAAACGGAGAGACCCAGTACTTC.

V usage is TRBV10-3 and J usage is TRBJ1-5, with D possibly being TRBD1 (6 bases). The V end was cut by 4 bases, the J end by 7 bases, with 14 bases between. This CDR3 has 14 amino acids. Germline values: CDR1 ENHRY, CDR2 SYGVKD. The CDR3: CAISAGTSEQPQHF. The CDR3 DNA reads TGTGCCATCAGTGCCGGGACATCGGAACAGCCCCAGCATTTT.

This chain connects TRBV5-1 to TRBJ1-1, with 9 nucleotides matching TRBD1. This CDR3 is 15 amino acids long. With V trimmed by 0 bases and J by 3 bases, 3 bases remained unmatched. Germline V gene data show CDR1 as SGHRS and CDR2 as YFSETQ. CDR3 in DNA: TGCGCCAGCAGCTTGGGGGGACAGGGTTACACTGAAGCTTTCTTT. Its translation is CASSLGGQGYTEAFF.

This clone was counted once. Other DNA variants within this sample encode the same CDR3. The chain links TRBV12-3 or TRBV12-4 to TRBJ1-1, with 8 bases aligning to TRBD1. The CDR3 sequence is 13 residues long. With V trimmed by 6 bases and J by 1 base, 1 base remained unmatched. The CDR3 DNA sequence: TGTGCCAGCAGCGGACAGGGGAACACTGAAGCTTTCTTT. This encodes CASSGQGNTEAFF.

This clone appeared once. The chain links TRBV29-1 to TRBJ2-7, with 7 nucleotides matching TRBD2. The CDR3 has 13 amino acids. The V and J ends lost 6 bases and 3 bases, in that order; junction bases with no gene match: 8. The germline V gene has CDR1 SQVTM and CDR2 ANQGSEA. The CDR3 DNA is TGCAGCGTCCAACCCCCGGGAGGCTACGAGCAGTACTTC. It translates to CSVQPPGGYEQYF.

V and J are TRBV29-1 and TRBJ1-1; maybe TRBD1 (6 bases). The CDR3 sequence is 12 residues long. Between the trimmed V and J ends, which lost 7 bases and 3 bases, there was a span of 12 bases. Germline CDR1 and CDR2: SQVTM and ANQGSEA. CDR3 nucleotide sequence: TGCAGCGGCAGGGAGGGGGACACTGAAGCTTTCTTT. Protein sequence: CSGREGDTEAFF.

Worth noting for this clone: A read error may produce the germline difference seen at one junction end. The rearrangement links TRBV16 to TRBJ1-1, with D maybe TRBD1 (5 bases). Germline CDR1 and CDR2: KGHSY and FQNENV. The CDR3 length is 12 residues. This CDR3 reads CASSQWAQGRIF. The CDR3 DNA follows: TGTGCCAGCAGCCAATGGGCGCAGGGCAGGATCTTT.

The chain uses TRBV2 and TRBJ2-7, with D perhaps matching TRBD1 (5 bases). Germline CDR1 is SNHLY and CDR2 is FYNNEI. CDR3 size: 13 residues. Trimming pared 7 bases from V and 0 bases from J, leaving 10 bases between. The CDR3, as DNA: TGTGCCAGCAAGGGGCAGAACTCCTACGAGCAGTACTTC. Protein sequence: CASKGQNSYEQYF.

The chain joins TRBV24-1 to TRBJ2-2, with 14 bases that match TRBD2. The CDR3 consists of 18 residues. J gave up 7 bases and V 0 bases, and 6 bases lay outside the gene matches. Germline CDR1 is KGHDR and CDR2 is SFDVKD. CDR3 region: CATSDLGTSGSLGGELFF. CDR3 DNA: TGTGCCACCAGTGATTTGGGGACTAGCGGGAGCCTTGGCGGGGAGCTGTTTTTT.

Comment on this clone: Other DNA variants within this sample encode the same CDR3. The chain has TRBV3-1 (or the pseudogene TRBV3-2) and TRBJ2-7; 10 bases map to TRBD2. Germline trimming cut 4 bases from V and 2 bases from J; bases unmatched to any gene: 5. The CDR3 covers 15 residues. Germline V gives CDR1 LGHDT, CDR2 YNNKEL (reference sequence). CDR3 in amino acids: CASSLRSGRAYEQYF. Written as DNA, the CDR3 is TGTGCCAGCAGCCTAAGGAGCGGGAGGGCCTACGAGCAGTACTTC.